The following is a T cell receptor beta chain sequence with its context. Participants, about 18 to 100 years old, spanned approximately 26 US areas. This entry is derived from a study of blood T cell repertoires in COVID-19. V dropped 5 bases and J dropped 4; count of bases not matched to a gene: 5. From germline, CDR1 is SGHTA and CDR2 FQGTGA. The CDR3 length is 15 residues. Profiling relied on immunoSEQ multiplex PCR, and the TCRdb table lists in-frame clones only, not all of them. Here the sample spans some 270,000 clones, 85% to 95% being singletons. The source material was PBMCs or T cells enriched from blood (not recorded which). The chain links TRBV7-3 to TRBJ2-1; 10 nucleotides match TRBD2. The origin of this receptor is a man between 35 and 55 years old who had been exposed to COVID-19. The CDR3 sequence: CASSRRTSGYNEQFF. CDR3 DNA sequence: TGTGCCAGCAGCAGACGGACTAGCGGATACAATGAGCAGTTCTTC.